One and the same sample provided the 29 T cell receptor beta chains below, sequenced in a study of blood T cell repertoires in COVID-19. Clones were read by immunoSEQ multiplex PCR, and TCRdb kept only the in-frame ones, dropping some. The data hold some 360,000 clones, with over 75% observed a single time. The sample consisted of peripheral blood. These receptors originate from a woman aged 55-70 years with COVID-19, enrolled during active disease.

V gene TRBV18 combines with J gene TRBJ1-1, with 7 bases lining up with TRBD1. V was clipped by 6 bases and J by 5 bases; unmatched bases: 9. This CDR3 comprises 14 residues. In germline, CDR1 is KGHSH, CDR2 LQKENI. The CDR3 is CASSSQGSGTEAFF. In DNA form, the CDR3 reads TGTGCCAGCTCGTCACAGGGGTCGGGGACTGAAGCTTTCTTT. Combining the CDR3 with reference TRBV18 and TRBJ1-1 gives the whole variable domain NAGVMQNPRHLVRRRGQEARLRCSPMKGHSHVYWYRQLPEEGLKFMVYLQKENIIDESGMPKERFSAEFPKEGPSILRIQQVVRGDSAAYFCASSSQGSGTEAFFGQGTRLTVV.

This CDR3 is CASSPWTGALSDQPQHF. DNA for the CDR3: TGTGCCAGCAGCCCCTGGACAGGCGCCCTTTCCGATCAGCCCCAGCATTTT. The rearrangement links TRBV7-8 to TRBJ1-5; 7 nucleotides align to TRBD1. Losses at the gene ends were 5 bases for V and 5 bases for J; bases not matched to a gene: 15. The germline gives CDR1 SGHVS, CDR2 FQNEAQ. This CDR3 has 17 residues.

The rearrangement joins TRBV5-5 to TRBJ2-7; D ambiguous. Looked up from germline, CDR1 is SGHKS and CDR2 is YYEKEE (reference sequence). This CDR3 comprises 13 residues. V was pared by 0 bases and J by 6 bases, with 10 bases between. The CDR3 region is CASSLGLDGEQYF. Here the CDR3 DNA reads TGTGCCAGCAGCTTGGGGCTAGACGGCGAGCAGTACTTC.

This clone was picked up one time. V usage is TRBV6-5 and J usage is TRBJ2-2, with TRBD1 identical over 9 bases. The CDR3 loop spans 15 amino acids. Germline V gene data show CDR1 as MNHEY and CDR2 as SVGAGI. V dropped 2 bases and J dropped 7; count of bases not matched to a gene: 5. The CDR3 coding sequence is TGTGCCAGCAGTTACCGGGACAGGGCTTTCGGGGAGCTGTTTTTT. Translated: CASSYRDRAFGELFF.

The V gene is TRBV5-1, the J gene TRBJ1-6, with D perhaps matching TRBD1 (5 bases). V lost 1 base and J lost 4, with 9 bases in between. The CDR3 extends over 15 amino acids. Per the germline V gene, CDR1 is SGHRS and CDR2 is YFSETQ. In nucleotides, the CDR3 is TGCGCCAGCAGCTTGACAGGCGGTTATAATTCACCCCTCCACTTT. Translating gives CASSLTGGYNSPLHF.

This rearrangement joins TRBV12-3 or TRBV12-4 to TRBJ1-1; D possibly corresponds to TRBD1 (5 bases). This CDR3 comprises 11 residues. Deletions cut 6 bases from V and 8 bases from J, with 10 bases between. CDR3 coding DNA: TGTGCCAGCAGGAACCAGGGCGAAGCTTTCTTT. Translated, it gives CASRNQGEAFF.

This clone was observed a single time. This rearrangement joins TRBV7-9 to TRBJ1-1, with a tentative D call TRBD1 (5 bases). V shed 6 bases and J shed 8 bases, with 16 bases lying between them. This CDR3 is 13 amino acids long. CDR1 and CDR2 from the germline V gene are SEHNR and FQNEAQ (reference sequence). The CDR3 DNA reads TGTGCCAGCAGTGATGACAGCGGGTTGGAAGCTTTCTTT. Its translation: CASSDDSGLEAFF.

The J gene is TRBJ1-4, the V gene TRBV7-2; 8 positions agree with TRBD1. Germline CDR1 is SGHTA and CDR2 is FQGNSA. V shed 1 base and J 9 bases; nucleotides not matched to a gene: 10. The CDR3 covers 16 residues. CDR3 loop: CASSLGPATGGQKLFF. The CDR3 coding sequence is TGTGCCAGCAGCTTAGGGCCGGCTACAGGGGGACAAAAACTGTTTTTT.

The CDR3 spells CASSPERGSTFSGANVLTF. For the CDR3, the DNA is TGTGCCAGCAGCCCCGAACGGGGGAGCACCTTCTCTGGGGCCAACGTCCTGACTTTC. The chain couples TRBV21-1 to TRBJ2-6; no check of the table's D call, TRBD2, against the DNA was made. TRBV21-1 is shown as a pseudogene. There are 19 residues in the CDR3.

This clone has a single count. The V and J genes are TRBV19 and TRBJ1-1; D perhaps matches TRBD1 (5 bases). Trimming took off 1 base at V and 1 base at J, with 7 bases between the two ends. CDR1 is LNHDA and CDR2 is SQIVND in the germline V gene (reference sequence). This CDR3 comprises 14 residues. The CDR3 DNA reads TGTGCCAGTAGTATAGGACAGCAGAACACTGAAGCTTTCTTT. This encodes CASSIGQQNTEAFF.

This chain links TRBV19 with TRBJ1-4, with D possibly being TRBD1 (6 bases). The CDR3 sequence is 15 residues long. V lost 7 bases to trimming and J lost 2 bases, with 14 bases between them. CDR1 is LNHDA and CDR2 is SQIVND in the germline V gene (reference sequence). CDR3 nucleotides: TGTGCCAGTACCCACAGGGCGTCTACTAATGAAAAACTGTTTTTT. Protein: CASTHRASTNEKLFF.

This sequence joins TRBV6-5 and TRBJ2-5; 9 bases line up with TRBD2. Germline V gene lookup returns CDR1 MNHEY and CDR2 SVGAGI. The CDR3 runs to 16 residues. The V and J ends lost 0 bases and 2 bases, in that order; junction bases with no gene match: 4. CDR3 in amino acids: CASSYSLAGTQETQYF. In nucleotides, the CDR3 is TGTGCCAGCAGTTACTCCCTAGCGGGGACACAAGAGACCCAGTACTTC.

The chain recombines TRBV7-9 with TRBJ2-7; the D gene is possibly TRBD1 (6 bases). This CDR3 contains 12 residues. Germline-derived CDR1 and CDR2 are SEHNR and FQNEAQ (reference sequence). The V end lost 5 bases, the J end lost 5 bases, and 10 bases lay between the germline ends. The CDR3 reads CASSPQGNEQYF. In DNA, the CDR3 is TGTGCCAGCAGCCCCCAGGGGAACGAGCAGTACTTC. The whole variable domain, filled in from reference TRBV7-9 and TRBJ2-7, reads DTGVSQNPRHKITKRGQNVTFRCDPISEHNRLYWYRQTLGQGPEFLTYFQNEAQLEKSRLLSDRFSAERPKGSFSTLEIQRTEQGDSAMYLCASSPQGNEQYFGPGTRLTVT.

The V call is TRBV7-9, the J call TRBJ2-3; D may be TRBD2 (6 bases). Trimming took off 0 bases at V and 2 bases at J, with 12 bases between the two ends. Germline V gene data show CDR1 as SEHNR and CDR2 as FQNEAQ (reference sequence). The CDR3 extends over 16 amino acids. CDR3 amino acids: CASSLARAGPTDTQYF. The CDR3 nucleotides are TGTGCCAGCAGCTTAGCTCGCGCGGGACCCACAGATACGCAGTATTTT.

The V and J genes are TRBV28 and TRBJ1-2, with TRBD1 as a possible D gene (5 bases). V dropped 2 bases and J dropped 4 bases, with 14 bases sitting between them. Per germline, CDR1 MDHEN and CDR2 SYDVKM. The CDR3 extends over 15 amino acids. The CDR3 sequence is CASSLPRAHGYGYTF. The CDR3 bases are TGTGCCAGCAGTTTACCCAGGGCCCACGGCTATGGCTACACCTTC.

This clone was recorded once. This chain links TRBV7-2 with TRBJ2-4, with TRBD1 matching 7 bases. V shed 3 bases and J 2 bases; nucleotides not matched to a gene: 1. CDR1 and CDR2 (germline): SGHTA, FQGNSA. The CDR3 loop spans 14 amino acids. The CDR3 DNA is TGTGCCAGCAGCTTGACAGGGACCAAAAACATTCAGTACTTC. It codes for CASSLTGTKNIQYF. Full variable domain (outside the CDR3, taken from reference TRBV7-2 and TRBJ2-4): GAGVSQSPSNKVTEKGKDVELRCDPISGHTALYWYRQSLGQGLEFLIYFQGNSAPDKSGLPSDRFSAERTGGSVSTLTIQRTQQEDSAVYLCASSLTGTKNIQYFGAGTRLSVL.

The chain combines TRBV28 with TRBJ1-5; the match to TRBD1 covers 10 bases. The germline CDR1 and CDR2 sequences are MDHEN and SYDVKM. With 6 bases clipped from V and 1 base from J, the junction kept 6 bases outside the gene matches. CDR3 length: 16 residues. CDR3 loop: CASRGTGVLSNQPQHF. CDR3 in DNA: TGTGCCAGCAGGGGGACAGGGGTTTTAAGCAATCAGCCCCAGCATTTT.

This chain joins TRBV5-6 and TRBJ2-7, with 9 bases that match TRBD1. V gave up 2 bases and J gave up 5 bases; unmatched junction bases: 5. Germline CDR1 is SGHDT and CDR2 is YYEEEE. The CDR3 spans 14 residues. CDR3 DNA: TGTGCCAGCAGCTTCCGGGACAGGGTGAACGAGCAGTACTTC. Translated, it gives CASSFRDRVNEQYF.

The chain recombines TRBV11-2 with TRBJ2-7, with 8 bases lining up with TRBD1. Germline V gene lookup returns CDR1 SGHAT and CDR2 FQNNGV. After removal of 5 bases from V and 6 bases from J, the junction contained 12 bases not matched to a gene. The CDR3 runs 15 residues. CDR3 DNA sequence: TGTGCCAGCAGCGACCGGGACAGGCGAGGGGGCGAGCAGTACTTC. This codes for CASSDRDRRGGEQYF.

V and J are TRBV15 and TRBJ1-5, with 8 bases lining up with TRBD1. The ends lost 4 bases at V and 9 bases at J; junction bases unmatched: 14. Germline loops: CDR1 LNHNV, CDR2 YYDKDF (reference sequence). The CDR3 is made up of 16 amino acids. This CDR3 reads CATSKEGQVGIMPQHF. In nucleotides, the CDR3 is TGTGCCACCAGCAAAGAGGGACAGGTGGGGATCATGCCCCAGCATTTT.

V gene TRBV23-1 combines with J gene TRBJ1-5; no clear D gene. TRBV23-1 is an ORF; its function is uncertain. Trimming removed 6 bases at V and 4 bases at J, with 25 bases between. The CDR3 is made up of 18 amino acids. The CDR3 spells CASRPSPPLRSRNQPQHF. CDR3 coding DNA: TGCGCCAGCAGGCCCTCACCGCCTCTACGGTCACGTAATCAGCCCCAGCATTTT.

V and J are TRBV7-3 and TRBJ2-2; D gene uncertain. Germline V gives CDR1 SGHTA, CDR2 FQGTGA. The CDR3 has 14 amino acids. Between the trimmed V and J ends, which lost 7 bases and 1 base, there was a span of 10 bases. The CDR3 loop reads CASTPAMNTGELFF. DNA for the CDR3: TGTGCCAGCACCCCCGCTATGAACACCGGGGAGCTGTTTTTT.

J is TRBJ2-7 and V is TRBV6-6, with 7 nucleotides matching TRBD1. The CDR3 totals 14 residues. The V segment lost 2 bases and the J segment 5 bases; nucleotides outside the gene matches: 6. Germline V CDR1 and CDR2: MNHNY, SVGAGI (reference sequence). The CDR3 protein is CASSYDDRAHEQYF. CDR3 bases: TGTGCCAGCAGTTACGACGACAGGGCCCACGAGCAGTACTTC.

The gene calls are TRBV7-9 and TRBJ1-4; 9 bases map to TRBD1. The CDR3 totals 19 residues. The junction had 12 bases not matched to a gene; V was cut back by 2 bases and J by 2 bases. Germline V CDR1 and CDR2: SEHNR, FQNEAQ (reference sequence). The CDR3, as DNA: TGTGCCAGCAGCTTATACCCCCCCGGGACAGGGAATACTAATGAAAAACTGTTTTTT. It codes for CASSLYPPGTGNTNEKLFF.

The gene calls are TRBV6-5 and TRBJ1-2; D might be TRBD1 (5 bases). Trimming left V 6 bases short and J 3 bases short, with 14 bases between. The CDR3 contains 14 residues. Germline V gene data show CDR1 as MNHEY and CDR2 as SVGAGI. In nucleotides, the CDR3 is TGTGCCAGCAGGAGTCGGGGGTACGACTATGGCTACACCTTC. Translated: CASRSRGYDYGYTF.

The rearrangement joins TRBV19 to TRBJ2-2, with TRBD1 matching over 10 bases. CDR1 is LNHDA, CDR2 SQIVND, per germline (reference sequence). J gave up 0 bases and V 4 bases, and 8 bases lay outside the gene matches. The CDR3 has 18 residues. The CDR3 DNA reads as TGTGCCAGTAGTACCGACAGGGGGCGTCCCCCGAACACCGGGGAGCTGTTTTTT. As protein: CASSTDRGRPPNTGELFF.

The rearrangement joins TRBV11-3 to TRBJ2-2, with 8 bases aligning to TRBD1. The germline CDR1 and CDR2 sequences are SGHNT and YENEEA. The junction had 8 bases not matched to a gene; V was cut back by 0 bases and J by 5 bases. The CDR3 runs to 17 residues. The CDR3 DNA is TGTGCCAGCAGCTTAGATGCGCGACAGGGGTTTACCGGGGAGCTGTTTTTT. Its translation: CASSLDARQGFTGELFF. Filled out from reference TRBV11-3 and TRBJ2-2, the complete variable domain reads EAGVVQSPRYKIIEKKQPVAFWCNPISGHNTLYWYLQNLGQGPELLIRYENEEAVDDSQLPKDRFSAERLKGVDSTLKIQPAELGDSAVYLCASSLDARQGFTGELFFGEGSRLTVL.

As DNA, the CDR3 is TGTGCCAGCAGTTTATTGGGCGCGGGAGGAGAAAAACTGTTTTTT. Translated: CASSLLGAGGEKLFF. The rearrangement links TRBV28 to TRBJ1-4; the D is unclear. This CDR3 has 15 residues. Germline V gene data show CDR1 as MDHEN and CDR2 as SYDVKM. The germline V and J ends were trimmed by 1 base and 8 bases, with 14 bases remaining between them.

This rearrangement joins TRBV6-6 to TRBJ1-3; 7 bases match TRBD1. V trimming: 10 bases; J trimming: 4 bases; junction bases outside the gene matches: 13. CDR1 and CDR2 from the germline V gene are MNHNY and SVGAGI (reference sequence). The CDR3 spans 15 residues. The CDR3 is CATLGDRVAGNTIYF. The CDR3 coding sequence is TGTGCCACCTTAGGAGACAGGGTGGCAGGAAACACCATATATTTT.